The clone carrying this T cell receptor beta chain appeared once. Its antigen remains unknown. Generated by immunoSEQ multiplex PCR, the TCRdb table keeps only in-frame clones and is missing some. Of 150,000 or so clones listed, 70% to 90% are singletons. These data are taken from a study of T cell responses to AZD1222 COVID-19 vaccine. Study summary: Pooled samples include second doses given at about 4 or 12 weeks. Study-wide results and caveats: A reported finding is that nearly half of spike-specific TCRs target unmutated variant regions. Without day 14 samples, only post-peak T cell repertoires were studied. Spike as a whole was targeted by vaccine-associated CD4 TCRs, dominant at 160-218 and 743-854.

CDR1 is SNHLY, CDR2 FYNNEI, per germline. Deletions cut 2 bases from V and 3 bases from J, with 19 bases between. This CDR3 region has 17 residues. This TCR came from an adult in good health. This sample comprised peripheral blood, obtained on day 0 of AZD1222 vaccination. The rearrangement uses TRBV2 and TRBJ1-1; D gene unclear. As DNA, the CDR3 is TGTGCCAGCAGTGAAAACCACTTCAAATCAGACCACACTGAAGCTTTCTTT. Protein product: CASSENHFKSDHTEAFF.